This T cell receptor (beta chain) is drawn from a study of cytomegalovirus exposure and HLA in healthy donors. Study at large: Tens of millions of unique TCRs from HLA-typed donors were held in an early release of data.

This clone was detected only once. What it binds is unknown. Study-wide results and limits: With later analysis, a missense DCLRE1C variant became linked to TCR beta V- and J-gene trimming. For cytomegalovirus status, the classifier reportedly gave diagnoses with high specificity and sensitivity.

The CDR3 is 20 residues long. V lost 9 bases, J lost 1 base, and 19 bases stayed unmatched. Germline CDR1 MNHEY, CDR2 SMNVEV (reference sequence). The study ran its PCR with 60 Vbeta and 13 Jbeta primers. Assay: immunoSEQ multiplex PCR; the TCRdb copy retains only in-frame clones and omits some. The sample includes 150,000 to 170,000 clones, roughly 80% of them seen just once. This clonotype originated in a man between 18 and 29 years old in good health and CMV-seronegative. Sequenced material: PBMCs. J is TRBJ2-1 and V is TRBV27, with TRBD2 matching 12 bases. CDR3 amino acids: CASVGGGETSGSLSYNEQFF. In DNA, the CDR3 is TGTGCCAGTGTGGGAGGGGGGGAGACTAGCGGGAGCTTGTCCTACAATGAGCAGTTCTTC.